The source of this TCR beta chain is a study of T cell responses to AZD1222 COVID-19 vaccine. Overall study context: Pooled together were second doses at about 4 or about 12 weeks.

Profiling relied on immunoSEQ multiplex PCR, and the TCRdb table lists in-frame clones only, not all of them. Of tens of thousands of clones in the sample, roughly 84% were seen once. In germline, CDR1 is SGHRS, CDR2 YFSETQ. This CDR3 is 13 amino acids long. Trimming pared 4 bases from V and 9 bases from J, leaving 14 bases between. Sample share makes this clone medium-sized. The target antigen is unknown. Study-wide points: With two AZD1222 doses given, Spike-specific TCR breadth and depth both rose. Donors, mostly white British, included more females; clonal diversity was possibly underestimated. Vaccine-associated CD4 TCRs spanned spike, dominant at 160-218 and 743-854.

The sample here was peripheral blood, taken on day 0 of AZD1222 vaccination. The V and J genes are TRBV5-1 and TRBJ2-1, with D unresolved. This TCR came from an adult in good health. Here the CDR3 DNA reads TGCGCCAGCAGCGTGACAAATGTCGGTGAGCAGTTCTTC. Translated, it gives CASSVTNVGEQFF.